This T cell receptor beta chain came from a study of cytomegalovirus exposure and HLA in healthy donors (dated by TCRdb to about 2017). At the level of the whole study: An earlier analysis of approximately 640 of the donors reported roughly 270 Gb of sequence data and around 110 million unique TCR beta sequences from 150 million to 200 million T cells. Among the roughly 400 genotyped donors, around 81% belonged to the genetic ancestry cluster associated with self-reported Caucasian donors. Class I and class II HLA loci were covered by the typing at four-digit resolution. Typing coverage differed by locus: A, B, C, DRB1 and DQB1 were typed in about 629-630 donors, DQA1 in roughly 510, DPA1 in around 600, and DPB1 in 450 to 480. The T cell repertoires of around 670 subjects were profiled by immunosequencing and related to cytomegalovirus serostatus. In addition to the first cohort of 666 subjects, a separate validation cohort of approximately 110 different subjects was used. A later genetic analysis used genome-wide SNP genotypes for 398 of the 666 donors, treating that subset as a discovery cohort. An earlier analysis of some 500 of the donors applied high-throughput TCR beta sequencing to assess whether each TCR beta V gene segment acted as functional or pseudogenic. The study aimed to test whether signatures of past pathogen exposure could be identified by cataloging public T cell receptors. To predict cytomegalovirus infection status, the study brought together high-throughput TCR immunosequencing, statistical association of individual TCRs with disease status, and machine learning. To study patterns of TCR occurrence, a later analysis re-analyzed previously published TCR beta repertoires from around 660 donors and added high-resolution HLA genotyping. The later analysis used no new phenotypic data to find candidate immune exposures, relying instead on TCR beta sequences and their occurrence across donors. Alongside the repertoire data, information on donor age, sex, ethnicity and CMV serostatus was compiled. All discovery cohort repertoires had been generated on a single sequencing platform. Approximately 330 gigabases of sequencing data and around 80 million unique TCR sequences made up an early release that covered some 640 HLA-typed donors. Because of strong linkage in the cohort, roughly five DR-DQ haplotypes were treated as single units for association and clustering. Across 398 genotyped donors of the cohort, an average of roughly 250,000 unique TCR beta nucleotide sequences per donor were sequenced, and approximately 19% of those sequences were non-productive.

Concerning this clone itself: It has no known antigen specificity. No base quality values were provided; no much bigger clone lies one nucleotide off.

Beyond this particular receptor, the publication reports: When HLA alleles, especially DR and DQ, strongly co-occurred, attributing TCR associations to individual alleles was difficult. Specific HLA alleles were associated with roughly 17,000 TCR beta sequences at a false discovery rate of 0.05 in a later analysis. The study listed around 160 TCR beta chains as associated with cytomegalovirus. The classifier was reported to diagnose cytomegalovirus status with high specificity and sensitivity in both the original and validation cohorts. Most TCR sequences were observed very rarely across donors, whereas some public TCRs were present in many individuals. A later analysis found that HLA-associated TCR beta chains were more clonally expanded and had lower generation probabilities than equally common non-associated chains. In a later analysis, several top co-occurrence clusters were reported to appear linked to parvovirus B19, influenza, CMV and Epstein-Barr virus. In a later analysis, the rate of TCR association differed among HLA loci, with DRB1 alleles having the most associated TCRs and HLA-C alleles having the fewest. The only immune exposure information available for the cohort was CMV serostatus. In an earlier analysis of around 600 of the donors, most TCR beta V segments were observed in productive rearrangements about 87% or about 30% of the time, broadly matching IMGT annotations. A further reported finding was that TCR beta sequences accurately predicted the HLA-A and HLA-B alleles for most subjects in the first cohort. Linkage disequilibrium might explain the correlated functional status among segregating V segments, but an unknown experimental factor could not be excluded. Because the 87-base-pair reads could not distinguish some IMGT-functional V segments, including TRBV6-2 and TRBV6-3, those segments were excluded. According to the authors, the approach could potentially be generalized to other disease states and immunological phenotypes. An association between a missense DCLRE1C variant and V-gene and J-gene trimming of TCR beta chains was found in a later genetic analysis and replicated in an independent cohort. Compared with the roughly 710-donor mean, donors in an Asian-associated ancestry cluster had fewer N-insertions in productive TCRs, according to a later genetic analysis. Because counts were too low, 15 to 20 rarely observed V segments, including chromosome 9 orphons, were left out of the earlier analysis of about 620 of the donors. In a later analysis, most CMV-associated TCR beta chains were found to appear HLA-restricted, with HLA associations seemingly driven largely by CMV exposure. Presence/absence analyses assumed roughly uniform sequencing depth across donors, an assumption that may not hold. This cohort had only TCR beta chains sequenced, and the lack of alpha or paired-chain data limited which features could be detected. A cluster of highly shared sequence variants was judged likely to be a technical artifact of the sequencing pipeline. Because some donors lacked HLA typing at each locus, the association tests relied only on the typed subset. In vitro tests confirmed that a few of the cytomegalovirus-associated TCR beta chains recognize cytomegalovirus antigens.

The CDR3 spans 14 residues, from the cysteine through the phenylalanine. Only the CDR3 part of the read is kept: 42 bases, read in frame from the first base. CDR1 and CDR2 were assigned from the germline V gene as MNHNS and SASEGT. The junction carries 9 bases between V and J, which are trimmed by 5 bases and 1 base respectively. The cohort comprised fewer than 750 healthy bone marrow donors. Cohort members were all nominally healthy when sampled, although unrecorded immune exposures were likely present. The donor was CMV seronegative and was included in the group of under 450 seronegative cohort members. Each donor provided a peripheral blood sample, and peripheral blood mononuclear cells were used for TCR beta sequencing. Genomic DNA extraction from the blood cell samples was performed with the Qiagen DNeasy Blood Extraction Kit. The library was built by means of the immunoSEQ multiplex PCR assay. For the multiplex PCR, a mixture combining 60 forward primers for TCR Vbeta segments and 13 reverse primers for TCR Jbeta segments was used. The CDR3 region of rearranged TCR beta genes was amplified from genomic DNA with a multiplex PCR assay. The Illumina HiSeq System was used to sequence the amplified TCR beta libraries as 87-base-pair reads. Concerning the study's data processing: A later analysis counted about 80 million unique TCR beta chains across the 666 repertoires, and around 9.9 million of these chains were shared by at least two donors. Raw reads were error-corrected and collapsed into unique sequences with a nearest-neighbor algorithm that merged closely related sequences to remove PCR and sequencing errors. V, D and J gene segments were assigned by aligning CDR3 sequences to IMGT reference sequences. For a sequence to be retained, at least a six-nucleotide match to both a V gene segment and a J gene segment was required. Rearrangements were called productive when the CDR3 lacked stop codons and stayed in frame with V and J; all others were non-productive. Following IMGT convention, CDR3 was defined as the stretch from the second conserved V-encoded cysteine up to the conserved J-encoded phenylalanine. In an earlier analysis of roughly 610 of the donors, sequences lacking an unambiguous match to a single V gene segment were excluded. In an earlier analysis of 450 to 700 of the donors, V segments were called functional above 56.7% productive rearrangements and were called segregating when the between-donor standard deviation exceeded 5%. A statistical classification framework was built for diagnosing cytomegalovirus status from the catalog of TCR beta chain sequences. V and J gene assignment, in a later analysis, came from comparing TCR nucleotide sequences with IMGT/GENE-DB human TR gene sequences. The TCRdist pipeline was used in a later analysis to assign CDR3 sequences and most-parsimonious VDJ recombination scenarios. In a later analysis, each TCR beta chain was defined by its CDR3 amino acid sequence together with its V-gene family, and reads lacking a unique V-gene family were excluded. In a later analysis, fewer than 600 highly shared, low-generation-probability nucleotide sequences were removed to address suspected cross-contamination and a sequencing artifact. A later analysis calculated a clonal expansion index for each public chain from normalized within-repertoire ranks of inferred template counts. A later analysis computed generation probabilities with a VDJ recombination model fitted to out-of-frame rearrangements, and checked the results against IGoR. A later analysis scored TCR-TCR, TCR-HLA and TCR-CMV co-occurrence with hypergeometric tests, applying a repertoire-size bias correction to TCR pairs. In a later analysis, false discovery rates were estimated by permuting HLA or CMV assignments 20 times. In a later analysis, co-occurring TCRs were grouped using DBSCAN, and TCRdist sequence similarity was added for clustering within HLA-allele-positive subsets. Repertoires with fewer than 30,000 or more than 120,000 public chains were left out of co-occurrence clustering, as were five repertoires with anomalous nucleotide sharing. Drawn from immuneACCESS, this table holds only the in-frame rearrangements with V and J called that TCRdb kept. Clones are partly lost; checked studies trace under half to an unresolved V gene and leave the rest unexplained. The DNA gave D and trimming, while V, J and clone size come from that table. This sample comprises about 36,000 clones, approximately 70% of them detected only once. Of the sample, about 6% falls within the top ten clones.

The rearranged chain carries TRBV6-1 and TRBJ1-5; the D gene lacks a confident call. The material sequenced was PBMCs. The source of this sequence is a man younger than 45 in good health and CMV-seronegative. The CDR3 region reads CASSQEWSNQPQHF. The sequenced DNA: TGTGCCAGCAGTCAGGAATGGAGCAATCAGCCCCAGCATTTT.